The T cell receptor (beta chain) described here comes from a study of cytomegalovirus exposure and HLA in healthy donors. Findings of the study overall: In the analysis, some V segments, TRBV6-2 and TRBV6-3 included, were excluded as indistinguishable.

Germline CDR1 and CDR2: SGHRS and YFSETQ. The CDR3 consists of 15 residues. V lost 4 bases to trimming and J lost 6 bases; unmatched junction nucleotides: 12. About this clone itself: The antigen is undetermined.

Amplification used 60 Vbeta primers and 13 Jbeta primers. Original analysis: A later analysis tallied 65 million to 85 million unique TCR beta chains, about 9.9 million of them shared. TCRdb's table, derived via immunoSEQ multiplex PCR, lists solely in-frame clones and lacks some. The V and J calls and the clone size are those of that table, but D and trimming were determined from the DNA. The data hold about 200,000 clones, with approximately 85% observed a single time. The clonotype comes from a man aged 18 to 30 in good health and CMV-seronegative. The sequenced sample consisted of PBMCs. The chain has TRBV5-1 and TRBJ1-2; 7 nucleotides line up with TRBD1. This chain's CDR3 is CASSPRSGGTNGYTF. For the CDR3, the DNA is TGCGCCAGCAGCCCCAGATCAGGGGGGACCAATGGCTACACCTTC.